The sequence of this TCR beta chain was determined in a study of CD8+ T cells in alopecia areata. Overall study: Graft recipients were approximately 6-11-week-old female C3H/HeJ mice, and donor skin originated from approximately 6-12-month-old C3H/HeJ mice with spontaneous alopecia.

About this clone itself: Gene names and germline refer to mouse. The read ends 4 residues early relative to the CDR3; the germline J gene fills the gap.

Germline assignment: CDR1 NSHNY and CDR2 SYGAGN. This CDR3 region has 15 residues. As the sequencing template, cDNA was produced by extracting RNA and reverse transcribing it. Data came from immunoSEQ multiplex PCR; TCRdb stores just in-frame clones and leaves some out. The counts give some 110,000 clones, none of them seen only once; about 19% is held by the top ten. This TCR was sampled from a C3H/HeJ mouse with alopecia areata. Mice of this strain are of MHC haplotype H2-k. The sample consisted of lesional skin. The chain has TRBV13-1 and TRBJ2-7, with 12 bases fitting TRBD2. The CDR3 loop is CASRTGTGGRYEQYF. Incomplete CDR3 DNA: TGTGCCAGCAGGACCGGGACTGGGGGGCGATAT.